A selection of T cell receptor beta chains follows, all from one sample in a study of blood T cell repertoires in COVID-19. The protocol was immunoSEQ multiplex PCR, while the TCRdb copy is restricted to in-frame clones and leaves out a portion. The sample has roughly 80,000 clones, 60% to 85% seen once. Sequencing was done on a sample of peripheral blood. Every receptor here comes from a human donor in a cohort sampled during active COVID-19. The CDR3 runs from the conserved cysteine through the conserved F or W. Clone size, where shown, is once, few, many, or a class for clones that have expanded.

clone_size	v_call	j_call	cdr3_aa
-	TRBV9	TRBJ2-2	CASSARGQGGTGELFF
-	TRBV9	TRBJ2-1	CASSVGDSAYNEQFF
-	TRBV7-9	TRBJ1-2	CASSSRGYGYTF
-	TRBV5-4	TRBJ2-5	CASSNTGQGAETQYF
-	TRBV11-2	TRBJ2-3	CASSLGVSGITDTQYF
-	TRBV5-6	TRBJ2-1	CASSLGLGAYNEQFF
-	TRBV4-3	TRBJ1-6	CASSQDPGGNSPLHF
-	TRBV7-2	TRBJ2-3	CASSSLLAGATDTQYF
-	TRBV19	TRBJ1-1	CASSEDRGRMNTEAFF
-	TRBV9	TRBJ1-2	CASSGGGTAYGYTF
-	TRBV9	TRBJ2-1	CASSSGGGAYNEQFF
-	TRBV11-2	TRBJ2-5	CASSLGPDTALRPQETQYF
few	TRBV19	TRBJ2-7	CASSIGLAGINEQYF
-	TRBV10-1	TRBJ2-1	CASSGQGIDEQFF
few	TRBV6-6	TRBJ1-2	CASSYSNRLKDYGYTF
few	TRBV3-1/TRBV3-2	TRBJ2-5	CASSLTLRDLETQYF
few	TRBV6-6	TRBJ1-5	CASRNADRGSRWAQHF
-	TRBV7-9	TRBJ1-1	CASTYTNTEAFF
once	TRBV5-1	TRBJ2-4	CASSLDRLPQNIQYF
once	TRBV7-9	TRBJ1-6	CASSLGDRGQAPYNSPLHF
once	TRBV5-6	TRBJ1-3	CASSLGGFGNTIYF
-	TRBV7-8	TRBJ1-6	CASSLALGQGGSPLHF
-	TRBV7-2	TRBJ2-7	CASSLFSGTGHLSEQYF
-	TRBV4-3	TRBJ2-1	CASSQDWTGGVYNEQFF